One and the same sample provided the 26 T cell receptor beta chains below, sequenced in a study of blood T cell repertoires in COVID-19. The method was immunoSEQ multiplex PCR; TCRdb's version includes in-frame clones alone and lacks a portion of them. Of 450,000 to 500,000 clones in the sample, around 85% are singletons; the top ten hold roughly 3.1%. Material: peripheral blood. These receptors were taken from a human donor in a cohort sampled during active COVID-19.

The V call is TRBV27, the J call TRBJ1-5, with 11 bases that match TRBD1. Germline CDR1 reads MNHEY; CDR2 reads SMNVEV (reference sequence). Losses at the gene ends were 5 bases for V and 7 bases for J; bases not matched to a gene: 10. The CDR3 runs to 16 residues. CDR3 protein: CASSPQGQGARQPQHF. The CDR3 bases are TGTGCCAGCAGTCCCCAAGGACAGGGGGCACGACAGCCCCAGCATTTT.

In its sample, this clone was seen once. The chain is built from TRBV6-5 and TRBJ2-7; 7 positions match TRBD2. The CDR3 runs to 14 residues. V gave up 0 bases and J gave up 4 bases; unmatched junction bases: 3. Germline V gives CDR1 MNHEY, CDR2 SVGAGI. The CDR3 spells CASSYSGGVYEQYF. CDR3 DNA sequence: TGTGCCAGCAGTTACTCGGGAGGGGTGTACGAGCAGTACTTC.

The chain joins TRBV6-4 to TRBJ2-2; 8 bases agree with TRBD1. CDR1 and CDR2 (germline): MRHNA, SNTAGT. CDR3 size: 14 residues. J gave up 7 bases and V 6 bases, and 7 bases lay outside the gene matches. CDR3 sequence reads: CASSGRTGRGELFF. The CDR3 nucleotides read TGTGCCAGCAGCGGTCGGACAGGGCGCGGGGAGCTGTTTTTT.

The V and J genes are TRBV19 and TRBJ1-1; TRBD1 is a possible D gene (5 bases). The CDR3 extends over 14 amino acids. The germline V gene has CDR1 LNHDA and CDR2 SQIVND (reference sequence). V lost 7 bases to trimming and J lost 4 bases, with 16 bases between them. CDR3 region: CASIGAGPSTEAFF. The CDR3 DNA reads TGTGCCAGTATTGGGGCGGGGCCGAGCACTGAAGCTTTCTTT.

The CDR3, as DNA: TGTGCCAACCGAGGGGGCGACGGCACTGAAGCTTTCTTT. This translates into CANRGGDGTEAFF. The chain employs TRBV28 and TRBJ1-1, with 7 nucleotides matching TRBD1. The CDR3 contains 13 residues. CDR1 is MDHEN, CDR2 SYDVKM, per germline. Trimming removed 10 bases from V and 4 bases from J; junction bases left unmatched: 9.

This chain uses TRBV3-1 (or the pseudogene TRBV3-2) with TRBJ1-2; no definite D call. Germline loops: CDR1 LGHDT, CDR2 YNNKEL (reference sequence). V lost 0 bases, J lost 7 bases, and 15 bases lay in between. There are 15 residues in the CDR3. For the CDR3, the DNA is TGTGCCAGCAGCCAAGAGGTAGGAGCTACGGGTGGCTACACCTTC. Protein sequence: CASSQEVGATGGYTF.

This sequence joins TRBV7-2 and TRBJ2-2, with D hard to call. With 7 bases removed from V and 3 bases from J, the gap between germline ends came to 12 bases. This CDR3 comprises 14 residues. Germline V gene lookup returns CDR1 SGHTA and CDR2 FQGNSA. CDR3: CASTRLIDTGELFF. The CDR3 DNA reads as TGTGCCAGCACACGCCTAATTGACACCGGGGAGCTGTTTTTT.

This clone was observed a handful of times. The chain employs TRBV20-1 and TRBJ2-7; TRBD1 agrees at 9 bases. Germline lookup yields CDR1 DFQATT and CDR2 SNEGSKA (reference sequence). There are 15 residues in the CDR3. The trim removed 3 bases at V and 6 bases at J, leaving 12 bases unmatched. The CDR3 sequence is CSASLTGGRSSEQYF. CDR3 DNA: TGCAGTGCTAGTCTAACAGGGGGCCGCTCAAGCGAGCAGTACTTC.

The chain recombines TRBV9 with TRBJ2-7, with 9 bases identical to TRBD1. Looked up from germline, CDR1 is SGDLS and CDR2 is YYNGEE. The CDR3 consists of 14 residues. V was clipped by 1 base and J by 10 bases; unmatched bases: 9. Here the CDR3 reads CASSVKGTGPYQYF. In DNA form, the CDR3 reads TGTGCCAGCAGCGTAAAGGGGACAGGGCCATATCAGTACTTC.

The chain joins TRBV28 to TRBJ1-1; 12 nucleotides align to TRBD1. With V trimmed by 4 bases and J by 1 base, 7 bases remained unmatched. CDR3 length equals 17 residues. Germline CDR1 MDHEN, CDR2 SYDVKM. This CDR3 reads CASSSPGQGAPNTEAFF. For the CDR3, the DNA is TGTGCCAGCAGTTCCCCGGGACAGGGGGCACCGAACACTGAAGCTTTCTTT.

This rearrangement joins TRBV7-9 to TRBJ1-4; D remains ambiguous. This CDR3 has 15 residues. V shed 1 base and J shed 7 bases, with 13 bases lying between them. Germline V gene sequence: CDR1 SEHNR, CDR2 FQNEAQ (reference sequence). CDR3 region: CASSLVRGEGEKLFF. In DNA form, the CDR3 reads TGTGCCAGCAGCTTAGTGCGGGGAGAGGGTGAAAAACTGTTTTTT.

This clone turned up a few times. V and J are TRBV5-4 and TRBJ1-2; 7 bases line up with TRBD1. Germline V gene sequence: CDR1 SGHNT, CDR2 YYREEE (reference sequence). CDR3 length: 13 amino acids. Losses at the gene ends were 3 bases for V and 7 bases for J; bases not matched to a gene: 6. As DNA, the CDR3 is TGTGCCAGCAGCTCAGGGGGTTTTAGTGGCTACACCTTC. This encodes CASSSGGFSGYTF.

The chain employs TRBV3-1 (or the pseudogene TRBV3-2) and TRBJ2-7, with D tentatively TRBD2 (6 bases). Trimming stripped 3 bases from V and 7 bases from J, with 19 bases between. The germline V gene encodes CDR1 LGHDT and CDR2 YNNKEL (reference sequence). The CDR3 is made up of 15 amino acids. CDR3: CASSQRDFGIREQYF. The DNA of the CDR3 is TGTGCCAGCAGCCAGAGGGACTTTGGGATCCGGGAGCAGTACTTC.

V usage is TRBV9 and J usage is TRBJ1-5, with D hard to call. Germline V gene sequence: CDR1 SGDLS, CDR2 YYNGEE. V lost 2 bases, J lost 0 bases, and 3 bases lay in between. The CDR3 totals 13 residues. The CDR3 sequence is CASSVHSNQPQHF. The CDR3 DNA reads as TGTGCCAGCAGCGTCCATAGCAATCAGCCCCAGCATTTT.

This clone was observed a single time. The gene calls are TRBV5-4 and TRBJ2-3, with 8 positions matching TRBD2. This CDR3 has 12 amino acids. Germline V gives CDR1 SGHNT, CDR2 YYREEE (reference sequence). The V segment lost 3 bases and the J segment 12 bases; nucleotides outside the gene matches: 6. The CDR3 nucleotides read TGTGCCAGCAGCTCGGGACTAGAGACTCAGTATTTT. Translating it yields CASSSGLETQYF.

The chain carries TRBV2 and TRBJ1-1, with a weak D call TRBD1 (6 bases). Trimming stripped 1 base from V and 3 bases from J, with 18 bases between. The CDR3 is 17 amino acids. CDR1 and CDR2 (germline): SNHLY, FYNNEI. Here the CDR3 DNA reads TGTGCCAGCAGTGAAGAAGGGGGTCTTCTTTCTGACACTGAAGCTTTCTTT. Translated, it gives CASSEEGGLLSDTEAFF.

As to this clone: The sample carries other DNA sequences with the same CDR3. The V call is TRBV28, the J call TRBJ2-7; 8 bases align to TRBD2. The CDR3 runs to 13 residues. The ends lost 5 bases at V and 2 bases at J; junction bases unmatched: 2. Germline V gene sequence: CDR1 MDHEN, CDR2 SYDVKM. In DNA form, the CDR3 reads TGTGCCAGCAGTCCCGGGGGGGCCTACGAGCAGTACTTC. It yields the protein CASSPGGAYEQYF.

The chain joins TRBV7-3 to TRBJ2-5; D is perhaps TRBD2 (5 bases). Germline assignment: CDR1 SGHTA and CDR2 FQGTGA. This CDR3 spans 15 amino acids. Trimming left V 1 base short and J 2 bases short, with 11 bases between. DNA for the CDR3: TGTGCCAGCAGCTTAAAACTCGGCGGGCAAGAGACCCAGTACTTC. It yields the protein CASSLKLGGQETQYF.

Concerning this clone itself: The junction departs from the called germline gene at one end, perhaps through a read error. The chain couples TRBV20-1 to TRBJ2-3; tentatively, D is TRBD2 (5 bases). The CDR3 is 15 amino acids. Germline assignment: CDR1 DFQATT and CDR2 SNEGSKA (reference sequence). The CDR3 protein is CSASSGLPVLDTQYF. The CDR3 region has the DNA TGCAGCGCTAGTAGTGGACTCCCAGTTCTCGATACGCAGTATTTT.

CDR3 region: CASSAGKREALYNEQFF. CDR3 in DNA: TGTGCCAGCAGCGCGGGGAAGCGGGAGGCCCTCTACAATGAGCAGTTCTTC. The chain has TRBV9 and TRBJ2-1; 9 nucleotides match TRBD2. After removal of 3 bases from V and 3 bases from J, the junction contained 10 bases not matched to a gene. The length of the CDR3 is 17 residues. The germline V gene encodes CDR1 SGDLS and CDR2 YYNGEE.

This sequence joins TRBV4-3 and TRBJ2-5, with TRBD2 identical over 13 bases. Germline lookup yields CDR1 LGHNA and CDR2 YSLEER. The ends lost 1 base at V and 4 bases at J; junction bases unmatched: 9. The length of the CDR3 is 18 residues. The CDR3 bases are TGCGCCAGCAGCCAAGCCTTAACTAGCGGGAGGGCCGGAGAGACCCAGTACTTC. This codes for CASSQALTSGRAGETQYF.

The V call is TRBV7-6, the J call TRBJ2-1; 8 nucleotides line up with TRBD1. The germline gives CDR1 SGHVS, CDR2 FNYEAQ. CDR3 length: 16 amino acids. Trimming cost V 2 bases and J 2 bases; bases outside gene matches: 5. CDR3 in DNA: TGTGCCAGCAGCTTATTAGGACAGGGTCCCTACAATGAGCAGTTCTTC. Translation gives CASSLLGQGPYNEQFF. The whole variable domain, filled in from reference TRBV7-6 and TRBJ2-1, reads GAGVSQSPRYKVTKRGQDVALRCDPISGHVSLYWYRQALGQGPEFLTYFNYEAQQDKSGLPNDRFSAERPEGSISTLTIQRTEQRDSAMYRCASSLLGQGPYNEQFFGPGTRLTVL.

The rearrangement joins TRBV4-3 to TRBJ1-2; maybe TRBD1 (5 bases). The CDR3 length is 13 residues. Trimming took 1 base from V and 8 from J, leaving 11 bases between them. Germline-derived CDR1 and CDR2 are LGHNA and YSLEER. CDR3 residues: CASSQATGVGYTF. The CDR3 nucleotides read TGCGCCAGCAGCCAAGCGACGGGGGTCGGCTACACCTTC.

This chain joins TRBV29-1 and TRBJ1-1; tentative D call: TRBD1 (5 bases). This CDR3 is 13 amino acids long. V lost 0 bases to trimming and J lost 5 bases, with 10 bases between them. The germline CDR1 and CDR2 sequences are SQVTM and ANQGSEA. CDR3 DNA sequence: TGCAGCGTTGAAGAAGGGGTAAGAACTGAAGCTTTCTTT. Its translation is CSVEEGVRTEAFF.

The V call is TRBV12-5, the J call TRBJ1-1; D may be TRBD1 (6 bases). Trimming shortened V by 1 base and J by 0 bases, and 18 bases separated the two germline ends. The CDR3 runs 18 residues. The germline CDR1 and CDR2 sequences are LGHNT and FRNRAP. The CDR3 protein is CASGLAYQTGPMNTEAFF. The CDR3 DNA reads as TGTGCTAGTGGTTTGGCTTACCAGACAGGCCCAATGAACACTGAAGCTTTCTTT. Together with reference TRBV12-5 and TRBJ1-1, the CDR3 gives the full variable domain: DARVTQTPRHKVTEMGQEVTMRCQPILGHNTVFWYRQTMMQGLELLAYFRNRAPLDDSGMPKDRFSAEMPDATLATLKIQPSEPRDSAVYFCASGLAYQTGPMNTEAFFGQGTRLTVV.

The rearrangement links TRBV4-2 to TRBJ1-1, with a possible D match to TRBD1 (6 bases). The V and J ends lost 0 bases and 4 bases respectively, with 18 bases between them. Per germline, CDR1 LGHNA and CDR2 YNFKEQ. This CDR3 comprises 17 residues. CDR3 region: CASSQDYQGPGGTEAFF. CDR3 sequence (DNA): TGTGCCAGCAGCCAAGATTACCAGGGGCCGGGCGGCACTGAAGCTTTCTTT.